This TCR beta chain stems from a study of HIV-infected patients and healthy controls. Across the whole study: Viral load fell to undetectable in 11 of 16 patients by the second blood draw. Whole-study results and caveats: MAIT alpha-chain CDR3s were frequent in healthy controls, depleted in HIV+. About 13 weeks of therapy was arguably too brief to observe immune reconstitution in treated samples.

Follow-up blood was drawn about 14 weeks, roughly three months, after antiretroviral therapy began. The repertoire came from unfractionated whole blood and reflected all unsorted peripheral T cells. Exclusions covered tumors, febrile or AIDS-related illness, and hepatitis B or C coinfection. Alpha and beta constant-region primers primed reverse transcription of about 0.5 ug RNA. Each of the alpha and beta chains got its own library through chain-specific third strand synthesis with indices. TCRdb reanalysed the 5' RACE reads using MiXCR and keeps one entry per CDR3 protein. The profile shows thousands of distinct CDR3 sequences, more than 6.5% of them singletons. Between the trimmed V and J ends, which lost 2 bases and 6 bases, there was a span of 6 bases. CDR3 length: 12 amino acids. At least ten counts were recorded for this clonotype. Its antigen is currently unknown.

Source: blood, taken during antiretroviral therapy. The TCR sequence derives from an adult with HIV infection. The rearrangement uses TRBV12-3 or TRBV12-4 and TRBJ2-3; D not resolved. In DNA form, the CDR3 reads TGTGCCAGCAGTTTATATTCGGATACGCAGTATTTT. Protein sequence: CASSLYSDTQYF.